One sample yielded the 17 T cell receptor beta chains listed below, sequenced in a study of cytomegalovirus exposure and HLA in healthy donors. PCR was performed using 60 Vbeta and 13 Jbeta primers. Data came from immunoSEQ multiplex PCR; TCRdb stores just in-frame clones and leaves some out. The sample includes around 190,000 clones, approximately 80% of them seen just once. The sequencing input was PBMCs. All receptors come from a girl aged 2-15 years in good health and CMV-seropositive.

The chain employs TRBV19 and TRBJ1-4; TRBD1 might be the D (5 bases). Germline lookup yields CDR1 LNHDA and CDR2 SQIVND (reference sequence). Trimming shortened V by 7 bases and J by 8 bases, and 26 bases separated the two germline ends. The CDR3 is 17 residues long. The CDR3 DNA reads TGTGCCAGTACCCCTAAACGTTCGGGGCGAGGAGGGGAAAAACTGTTTTTT. It encodes CASTPKRSGRGGEKLFF.

This clone was counted once. V usage is TRBV7-3 and J usage is TRBJ2-1; perhaps TRBD2 as D (6 bases). CDR1 is SGHTA and CDR2 is FQGTGA in the germline V gene. V shed 0 bases and J shed 2 bases, with 8 bases lying between them. The CDR3 is 15 residues long. The CDR3 sequence: CASSLTAGTYNEQFF. The CDR3 DNA follows: TGTGCCAGCAGCTTAACGGCGGGAACCTACAATGAGCAGTTCTTC. The variable domain in full, with the rest retrieved from reference TRBV7-3 and TRBJ2-1, is GAGVSQTPSNKVTEKGKYVELRCDPISGHTALYWYRQSLGQGPEFLIYFQGTGAADDSGLPNDRFFAVRPEGSVSTLKIQRTERGDSAVYLCASSLTAGTYNEQFFGPGTRLTVL.

V and J are TRBV7-9 and TRBJ2-1, with 12 bases identical to TRBD2. Germline trimming cut 5 bases from V and 6 bases from J; bases unmatched to any gene: 8. CDR1 is SEHNR and CDR2 is FQNEAQ in the germline V gene (reference sequence). This CDR3 comprises 16 residues. CDR3 coding DNA: TGTGCCAGCAGCCACGCCCCTAGCGGGAGGGCCAATGAGCAGTTCTTC. It yields the protein CASSHAPSGRANEQFF.

The chain has TRBV27 and TRBJ2-2; D gene ambiguous. V was shortened by 5 bases and J by 3 bases, with 10 bases between the two germline ends. CDR1 is MNHEY, CDR2 SMNVEV, per germline (reference sequence). This CDR3 contains 14 residues. CDR3 nucleotide sequence: TGTGCCAGCAGTCCAAACAAATACACCGGGGAGCTGTTTTTT. The encoded protein is CASSPNKYTGELFF.

This chain joins TRBV29-1 and TRBJ2-7; 8 bases are a match to TRBD1. The germline V gene has CDR1 SQVTM and CDR2 ANQGSEA. With 4 bases clipped from V and 2 bases from J, the junction kept 7 bases outside the gene matches. CDR3 size: 14 residues. In DNA, the CDR3 is TGCAGCGTTGGGAGAGGACAGGGCCCCTACGAGCAGTACTTC. Encoded protein: CSVGRGQGPYEQYF.

The genes are TRBV13 and TRBJ2-3, with D tentatively TRBD1 (5 bases). There are 15 residues in the CDR3. V lost 5 bases to trimming and J lost 0 bases, with 12 bases between them. Germline CDR1 reads PRHDT; CDR2 reads FYEKMQ (reference sequence). In DNA form, the CDR3 reads TGTGCCAGCAGCAAGGACATCACTAGCACAGATACGCAGTATTTT. Its protein product is CASSKDITSTDTQYF.

This clone came up a few times. The V call is TRBV4-1, the J call TRBJ1-1; TRBD1 is a possible D gene (5 bases). The CDR3 has 16 residues. CDR1 is MGHRA, CDR2 YSYEKL, per germline. Trimming pared 0 bases from V and 0 bases from J, leaving 11 bases between. As DNA, the CDR3 is TGCGCCAGCAGCCAAGAGGAAGGGGCCGTGAACACTGAAGCTTTCTTT. It yields the protein CASSQEEGAVNTEAFF.

This clone was picked up a small number of times. This sequence joins TRBV10-3 and TRBJ1-1, with TRBD1 as a possible D gene (5 bases). Germline lookup yields CDR1 ENHRY and CDR2 SYGVKD. This CDR3 region has 13 residues. V shed 10 bases and J shed 3 bases, with 15 bases lying between them. CDR3 region: CATRREGDTEAFF. CDR3 nucleotide sequence: TGTGCCACAAGGCGGGAAGGGGACACTGAAGCTTTCTTT.

The CDR3 sequence: CASTSEWASTDTQYF. For the CDR3, the DNA is TGCGCCAGCACCTCGGAATGGGCTAGCACAGATACGCAGTATTTT. This sequence joins TRBV5-1 and TRBJ2-3; D remains ambiguous. Germline V CDR1 and CDR2: SGHRS, YFSETQ. The V gene lost 6 bases and the J gene lost 0 bases, with 14 bases spanning the gap. The CDR3 length is 15 residues.

This clone was found once. The gene calls are TRBV2 and TRBJ2-7; 10 bases agree with TRBD1. Germline V gene sequence: CDR1 SNHLY, CDR2 FYNNEI. Trimming cost V 5 bases and J 7 bases; bases outside gene matches: 5. This CDR3 comprises 13 residues. The CDR3 loop is CASSSDRGAEQYF. As DNA, the CDR3 is TGTGCCAGCAGTTCGGACAGGGGGGCTGAGCAGTACTTC.

The genes are TRBV13 and TRBJ1-1; 8 positions agree with TRBD1. Unmatched junction bases numbered 3, after V lost 1 base and J lost 8 bases. The germline V gene encodes CDR1 PRHDT and CDR2 FYEKMQ (reference sequence). This CDR3 has 13 residues. The CDR3 loop is CASSLENRGEAFF. In DNA, the CDR3 is TGTGCCAGCAGCTTAGAAAACAGGGGGGAAGCTTTCTTT. The entire variable domain, with the rest obtained from reference TRBV13 and TRBJ1-1, is as follows: AAGVIQSPRHLIKEKRETATLKCYPIPRHDTVYWYQQGPGQDPQFLISFYEKMQSDKGSIPDRFSAQQFSDYHSELNMSSLELGDSALYFCASSLENRGEAFFGQGTRLTVV.

In this sample, this clone turned up once. This chain links TRBV5-1 with TRBJ2-7; 14 bases agree with TRBD2. Germline CDR1 SGHRS, CDR2 YFSETQ. V lost 0 bases and J lost 6; bases outside the gene matches: 2. This CDR3 spans 15 amino acids. The CDR3 DNA reads as TGCGCCAGCAGCTTGGCTGGACTAGCGGGAGGCGAGCAGTACTTC. Translated, it gives CASSLAGLAGGEQYF.

The chain has TRBV7-8 and TRBJ2-7, with 12 bases aligning to TRBD2. This CDR3 contains 17 residues. The V segment lost 4 bases and the J segment 0 bases; nucleotides outside the gene matches: 7. CDR1 and CDR2 from the germline V gene are SGHVS and FQNEAQ. This chain's CDR3 is CASSSGTSGPYSYEQYF. The CDR3 DNA reads TGTGCCAGCAGCTCGGGGACTAGCGGGCCCTACTCCTACGAGCAGTACTTC. The full variable domain, completed using reference TRBV7-8 and TRBJ2-7, is GAGVSQSPRYKVAKRGQDVALRCDPISGHVSLFWYQQALGQGPEFLTYFQNEAQLDKSGLPSDRFFAERPEGSVSTLKIQRTQQEDSAVYLCASSSGTSGPYSYEQYFGPGTRLTVT.

The chain combines TRBV10-1 with TRBJ2-7; a possible D gene is TRBD2 (6 bases). Trimming left V 7 bases short and J 6 bases short, with 16 bases between. The CDR3 covers 13 residues. The germline gives CDR1 WNHNN, CDR2 SYGVQD (reference sequence). CDR3 DNA sequence: TGCGCCAGCACGGACTACTTCGGGGGCGAGCAGTACTTC. It is translated as CASTDYFGGEQYF.

V gene TRBV6-6 combines with J gene TRBJ1-1; a possible D gene is TRBD1 (5 bases). This CDR3 region has 13 residues. The ends were cut back, 2 bases at V and 9 bases at J, with 13 bases in the middle. Germline V gene sequence: CDR1 MNHNY, CDR2 SVGAGI (reference sequence). Here the CDR3 reads CASSYREGWKAFF. The CDR3 nucleotides are TGTGCCAGCAGTTACCGGGAGGGGTGGAAAGCTTTCTTT.

The chain links TRBV28 to TRBJ1-5; D possibly corresponds to TRBD1 (5 bases). This CDR3 is built from 16 residues. Per germline, CDR1 MDHEN and CDR2 SYDVKM. V was shortened by 7 bases and J by 6 bases, with 22 bases between the two germline ends. The CDR3 loop reads CASMPPGGYVIQPQHF. DNA of the CDR3: TGTGCCAGCATGCCTCCGGGGGGATACGTTATTCAGCCCCAGCATTTT.

The J gene is TRBJ1-2, the V gene TRBV28; 11 nucleotides line up with TRBD1. V shed 5 bases and J 4 bases; nucleotides not matched to a gene: 9. This CDR3 is 16 amino acids long. Looked up from germline, CDR1 is MDHEN and CDR2 is SYDVKM. The DNA for the CDR3 is TGTGCCAGCAGTCTAGGGACAGGGGGAGGCGGCTATGGCTACACCTTC. Translated: CASSLGTGGGGYGYTF.